The clone carrying this TCR beta chain was found many times. This CDR3 contains 15 residues. Germline CDR1 is SQVTM and CDR2 is ANQGSEA. Trimming removed 4 bases at V and 0 bases at J, with 13 bases between. The sample is drawn from a study of T-cell reconstitution after alpha-beta-depleted transplantation in children. Unique molecular identifiers tagged the TCRbeta library. TCRdb recomputed calls from the PCR reads with MiXCR, one row per CDR3 protein. The data contain about 610,000 distinct CDR3 sequences, approximately 10% of them singletons. The sequence was obtained from a human donor who donated a stem cell graft to a child with acute myeloid leukemia. The specimen comprised PBMCs from the stem cell graft donor, sampled from the stem cell graft. The chain employs TRBV29-1 and TRBJ1-5; D ambiguous. CDR3 nucleotide sequence: TGCAGCGTTGGTGGAGGAGCAGGTAGCAATCAGCCCCAGCATTTT. Protein: CSVGGGAGSNQPQHF.